This TCR beta chain was profiled in a study of shared clonotypes between healthy human individuals. The protocol was immunoSEQ multiplex PCR, while the TCRdb copy is restricted to in-frame clones and leaves out a portion. The sample contains a few million clones, around 95% of which appear only once. Trimming pared 5 bases from V and 7 bases from J, leaving 15 bases between. The germline CDR1 and CDR2 sequences are MNHEY and SVGAGI. The CDR3 sequence is 14 residues long. The receptor comes from a man aged 18-30 years in good health. What was sequenced was naive CD4+ T cells sorted from blood. Subset given: CD45RA+ positively selected. This chain joins TRBV6-5 and TRBJ1-5; possible D gene TRBD1, 6 bases. The CDR3 DNA sequence: TGTGCCAGCAGTCCCCGACAGGAACGACAGCCCCAGCATTTT. Its protein product is CASSPRQERQPQHF.